The 20 T cell receptor beta chains listed next were all sequenced from one sample in a study of response to subunit inactivated influenza vaccine. TCRdb re-called the RT-PCR reads through MiXCR, storing one row per CDR3 protein. Among around 520,000 distinct CDR3 sequences listed, 25% were seen once. The sample here was CD4+ T cells sorted from PBMCs, taken more than 4 days after vaccination. The source is a man in his forties or fifties who received an inactivated influenza vaccine.

This clonotype was recorded a few times. CDR3 DNA sequence: TGTGCCAGCAGTTTATTTGGCGGCCTGGCCTACGAGCAGTACTTC. It translates to CASSLFGGLAYEQYF. The chain joins TRBV27 to TRBJ2-7; no definite D call. CDR3 length: 15 residues. Trimming cost V 1 base and J 2 bases, with 12 bases left between them. Germline V gene lookup returns CDR1 MNHEY and CDR2 SMNVEV (reference sequence).

V usage is TRBV25-1 and J usage is TRBJ2-1, with 9 bases aligning to TRBD1. Unmatched junction bases numbered 6, after V lost 2 bases and J lost 7 bases. Germline loops: CDR1 MGHDK, CDR2 SYGVNS. The CDR3 sequence is 15 residues long. The CDR3 is CASSEAGTGLNEQFF. The CDR3 DNA follows: TGTGCCAGCAGTGAAGCCGGGACAGGGCTGAATGAGCAGTTCTTC.

On this clonotype itself: Germline is not matched at one junction end, which may reflect a read error. The DNA of the CDR3 is TGTGCCAGCAAACTCACAGGCGGGAGCTCCTACGAGCAGTATTTC. Its protein product is CASKLTGGSSYEQYF. This sequence joins TRBV27 and TRBJ2-7; TRBD2 agrees at 7 bases. Germline V gene lookup returns CDR1 MNHEY and CDR2 SMNVEV (reference sequence). The CDR3 totals 15 residues.

The genes are TRBV20-1 and TRBJ1-5; D ambiguous. The CDR3 runs 13 residues. Trimming cost V 1 base and J 3 bases, with 7 bases left between them. Germline CDR1 is DFQATT and CDR2 is SNEGSKA (reference sequence). CDR3 in amino acids: CSARASHNQPQHF. CDR3 sequence (DNA): TGCAGTGCTAGAGCTTCCCACAATCAGCCCCAGCATTTT.

The V call is TRBV6-1, the J call TRBJ2-2; D perhaps matches TRBD2 (6 bases). Trimming cost V 6 bases and J 0 bases, with 8 bases left between them. The CDR3 contains 14 residues. Germline CDR1 MNHNS, CDR2 SASEGT. This CDR3 reads CASSREPNTGELFF. The DNA for the CDR3 is TGTGCCAGCAGCCGGGAGCCGAACACCGGGGAGCTGTTTTTT.

This rearrangement joins TRBV19 to TRBJ2-2; D is perhaps TRBD1 (5 bases). This CDR3 contains 12 residues. The V end was cut by 6 bases, the J end by 3 bases, with 5 bases between. The germline gives CDR1 LNHDA, CDR2 SQIVND (reference sequence). The CDR3 DNA follows: TGTGCCAGTAGGACAGACACCGGGGAGCTGTTTTTT. It translates to CASRTDTGELFF.

V gene TRBV12-3 or TRBV12-4 combines with J gene TRBJ1-4; maybe TRBD1 (5 bases). V shed 3 bases and J shed 5 bases, with 13 bases lying between them. The CDR3 length is 15 residues. The CDR3: CASSLPAQGNEKLFF. The CDR3, as DNA: TGTGCCAGCAGTTTGCCGGCGCAGGGCAATGAAAAACTGTTTTTT.

This clonotype was seen a handful of times. V usage is TRBV20-1 and J usage is TRBJ2-3, with 13 bases fitting TRBD2. CDR1 is DFQATT, CDR2 SNEGSKA, per germline (reference sequence). CDR3 length: 16 residues. The junction had 3 bases not matched to a gene; V was cut back by 2 bases and J by 1 base. The CDR3 bases are TGCAGTGCTAGACAAGGGACTAGCGGGGGCACAGATACGCAGTATTTT. Translating it yields CSARQGTSGGTDTQYF.

In its sample, this clonotype was seen a few times. V gene TRBV5-1 combines with J gene TRBJ2-2, with 9 bases lining up with TRBD1. CDR1 is SGHRS, CDR2 YFSETQ, per germline. Trimming cost V 0 bases and J 7 bases; bases outside gene matches: 7. The CDR3 has 16 amino acids. This CDR3 is CASSLEGTGKNGELFF. The DNA for the CDR3 is TGCGCCAGCAGCTTGGAGGGGACAGGGAAGAACGGGGAGCTGTTTTTT.

In this sample, this clonotype turned up a few times. This rearrangement joins TRBV7-9 to TRBJ2-7, with D possibly being TRBD2 (5 bases). Germline-derived CDR1 and CDR2 are SEHNR and FQNEAQ (reference sequence). The CDR3 runs to 12 residues. Trimming took 5 bases from V and 4 from J, leaving 9 bases between them. The CDR3 coding sequence is TGTGCCAGCAGCCGCAGCGGTTACGAGCAGTACTTC. It codes for CASSRSGYEQYF.

This clonotype has ten or more counts. DNA for the CDR3: TGCGCCAGCAGCCTCCTGAGCGGGATGGTCGGCACAGATACGCAGTATTTT. This translates into CASSLLSGMVGTDTQYF. This chain connects TRBV4-3 to TRBJ2-3; 7 positions agree with TRBD2. CDR3 length: 17 residues. CDR1 is LGHNA and CDR2 is YSLEER in the germline V gene. V lost 4 bases to trimming and J lost 1 base; unmatched junction nucleotides: 11.

V and J are TRBV6-1 and TRBJ2-1, with TRBD2 as a possible D gene (5 bases). V lost 8 bases and J lost 2, with 10 bases in between. Germline V gene data show CDR1 as MNHNS and CDR2 as SASEGT. This CDR3 contains 13 residues. The CDR3 coding sequence is TGTGCCAGCTTCGACGGGACCTACAATGAGCAGTTCTTC. It translates to CASFDGTYNEQFF.

The table lists this clonotype with many counts. The rearrangement uses TRBV5-1 and TRBJ1-2, with 7 nucleotides matching TRBD1. Germline assignment: CDR1 SGHRS and CDR2 YFSETQ. Trimming cost V 0 bases and J 8 bases; bases outside gene matches: 1. The CDR3 length is 12 residues. CDR3 coding DNA: TGCGCCAGCAGCTTGGACAGGGGCGGCTACACCTTC. Amino acid sequence: CASSLDRGGYTF.

This clonotype has just a few counts. This chain joins TRBV15 and TRBJ2-4, with D perhaps matching TRBD1 (5 bases). The CDR3 extends over 13 amino acids. V lost 3 bases and J lost 7, with 10 bases in between. The germline V gene has CDR1 LNHNV and CDR2 YYDKDF (reference sequence). The CDR3, as DNA: TGTGCCACCAGCAGTGGGGCCAGGAACATTCAGTACTTC. It encodes CATSSGARNIQYF.

This sequence joins TRBV9 and TRBJ1-1; D unresolved. Trimming removed 0 bases at V and 3 bases at J, with 6 bases between. The CDR3 has 13 amino acids. CDR1 is SGDLS and CDR2 is YYNGEE in the germline V gene. CDR3 sequence reads: CASSVASYTEAFF. The CDR3 nucleotides read TGTGCCAGCAGCGTAGCAAGTTACACTGAAGCTTTCTTT.

The gene calls are TRBV29-1 and TRBJ2-1; the D is unclear. The CDR3 runs to 13 residues. V was clipped by 7 bases and J by 0 bases, with 10 bases between them. Germline CDR1 is SQVTM and CDR2 is ANQGSEA. The CDR3 DNA follows: TGCAGCGCTGGAGCCAGCTCCTACAATGAGCAGTTCTTC. Translating it yields CSAGASSYNEQFF.

The DNA for the CDR3 is TGCAGCGTTGATTCAGGGTTTGGGGGCTACACCTTC. Encoded protein: CSVDSGFGGYTF. The genes are TRBV29-1 and TRBJ1-2; a possible D gene is TRBD1 (5 bases). Germline values: CDR1 SQVTM, CDR2 ANQGSEA. The CDR3 runs 12 residues. The V gene lost 3 bases and the J gene lost 8 bases, with 13 bases spanning the gap.

This clonotype was found a few times. The chain carries TRBV12-3 or TRBV12-4 and TRBJ2-7; D unresolved. This CDR3 region has 13 residues. V was pared by 5 bases and J by 3 bases, with 11 bases between. CDR3 coding DNA: TGTGCCAGCAGTCCTATTGGGAACTACGAGCAGTACTTC. The encoded protein is CASSPIGNYEQYF.

This clonotype was seen only once. This sequence joins TRBV20-1 and TRBJ2-3; 12 bases line up with TRBD2. This CDR3 is built from 15 residues. The germline CDR1 and CDR2 sequences are DFQATT and SNEGSKA (reference sequence). V dropped 6 bases and J dropped 2; count of bases not matched to a gene: 6. CDR3 in DNA: TGCAGTGCCTTGGGGACTAGCGGGTACACAGATACGCAGTATTTT. The encoded protein is CSALGTSGYTDTQYF.

The genes are TRBV4-3 and TRBJ2-1; TRBD2 matches 13 bases. V lost 4 bases and J lost 4; bases outside the gene matches: 16. The CDR3 loop spans 20 amino acids. Germline V gene lookup returns CDR1 LGHNA and CDR2 YSLEER. CDR3 DNA sequence: TGCGCCAGCAGCCTCGCAAGCCCCGGGACTAGCGGGAATTTTTACAATGAGCAGTTCTTC. Protein sequence: CASSLASPGTSGNFYNEQFF.